This T cell receptor beta chain was sequenced during a study of vaccination and CD4 T cells after COVID-19. Study-level information: The stimulating agents, overlapping spike peptides, came from SARS-CoV-2, HCoV-NL63, HCoV-OC43 and HCoV-229E.

The treatment denotes: approximately nine-day PBMC culture with coronavirus spike peptide pools or control peptides (ViraFEST assay). V was clipped by 0 bases and J by 4 bases; unmatched bases: 2. The CDR3 totals 14 residues. CDR1 and CDR2 (germline): GTSNPN, SVGIG (reference sequence). This clonotype showed up just a few times. No antigen is known for it. The Oncomine TCR Beta short-read assay was what sequenced the DNA obtained from cultured CD4+ T cells. MiXCR, applied by TCRdb to the PCR reads, yields one record per CDR3 protein. Seen here are under 25,000 distinct CDR3 sequences, approximately 56% observed once, and the top ten hold about 14%.

This clonotype was sampled from a human donor who received a COVID-19 vaccine. The V call is TRBV30, the J call TRBJ1-2; 10 bases line up with TRBD1. Specimen: CD4+ T cells from blood, cultured in vitro, collected after SARS-CoV-2 vaccination. The CDR3 spells CAWSVWDRGYGYTF. CDR3 nucleotides: TGTGCCTGGAGTGTTTGGGACAGGGGCTATGGCTACACCTTC.